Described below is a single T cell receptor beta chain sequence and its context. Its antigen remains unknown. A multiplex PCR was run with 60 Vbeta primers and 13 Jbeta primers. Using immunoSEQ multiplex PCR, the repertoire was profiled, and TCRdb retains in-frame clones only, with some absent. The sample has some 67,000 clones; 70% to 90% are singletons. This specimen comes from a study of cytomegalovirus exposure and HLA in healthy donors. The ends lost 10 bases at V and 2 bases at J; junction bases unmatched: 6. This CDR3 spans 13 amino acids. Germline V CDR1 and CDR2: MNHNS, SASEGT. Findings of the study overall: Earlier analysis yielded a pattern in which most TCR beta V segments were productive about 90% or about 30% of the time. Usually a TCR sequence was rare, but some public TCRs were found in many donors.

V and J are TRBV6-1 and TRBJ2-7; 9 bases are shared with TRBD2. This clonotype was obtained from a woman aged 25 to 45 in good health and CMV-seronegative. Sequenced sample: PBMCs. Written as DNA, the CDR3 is TGTGCCACTAGCGGGGACGGGACCTACGAGCAGTACTTC. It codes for CATSGDGTYEQYF.